The 28 T cell receptor beta chains in this list originate from one sample, sequenced in a study of blood T cells in healthy people across ages. Combining a sample-barcoded 5' primer with a J-beta primer mix, a second PCR ran for roughly 6 to 12 cycles. TCRdb itself ran the 5' RACE reads through MiXCR, one entry per CDR3 protein. The data contain 1.5 million to 2 million distinct CDR3 sequences, approximately 30% of them singletons. Input material: blood. These TCRs come from a woman aged 25 to 39 in good health.

A few counts support this clonotype. V usage is TRBV3-1 and J usage is TRBJ2-2; no reliable D call. V shed 5 bases and J shed 6 bases, with 10 bases lying between them. The germline gives CDR1 LGHDT, CDR2 YNNKEL (reference sequence). This CDR3 has 13 amino acids. The chain's CDR3 is CASSSRRAGELFF. CDR3 nucleotide sequence: TGTGCCAGCAGCTCCCGACGCGCCGGGGAGCTGTTTTTT.

The V call is TRBV6-5, the J call TRBJ1-1, with a weak D call TRBD1 (5 bases). CDR3 size: 15 residues. Germline values: CDR1 MNHEY, CDR2 SVGAGI. Trimming cost V 2 bases and J 4 bases, with 14 bases left between them. CDR3 loop: CASSYLAPRGTEAFF. The CDR3, as DNA: TGTGCCAGCAGTTACCTGGCGCCGAGGGGCACTGAAGCTTTCTTT.

V gene TRBV6-2 or TRBV6-3 combines with J gene TRBJ2-7; tentative D call: TRBD1 (5 bases). CDR1 MNHEY and CDR2 SVGEGT come from the germline V gene. V was pared by 6 bases and J by 3 bases, with 12 bases between. CDR3 length: 13 residues. This chain's CDR3 is CASRNPTVYEQYF. CDR3 DNA sequence: TGTGCCAGCAGAAACCCGACAGTCTACGAGCAGTACTTC.

This clonotype has at least ten counts. This chain's CDR3 is CASSSPPGYNEQFF. The CDR3 nucleotides read TGTGCCAGCAGTTCACCGCCGGGATACAATGAGCAGTTCTTC. The chain is built from TRBV28 and TRBJ2-1; weak D call: TRBD2 (5 bases). V lost 4 bases to trimming and J lost 4 bases, with 11 bases between them. This CDR3 contains 14 residues. CDR1 is MDHEN, CDR2 SYDVKM, per germline.

The rearrangement uses TRBV3-1 and TRBJ1-2; 7 bases fit TRBD1. Germline CDR1 LGHDT, CDR2 YNNKEL (reference sequence). V gave up 0 bases and J gave up 2 bases; unmatched junction bases: 3. The CDR3 runs to 15 residues. The CDR3 sequence: CASSQEGQINYGYTF. Written as DNA, the CDR3 is TGTGCCAGCAGCCAAGAGGGACAGATAAACTATGGCTACACCTTC.

In this sample, this clonotype turned up a few times. The V and J genes are TRBV5-1 and TRBJ1-5; 8 positions agree with TRBD1. This CDR3 comprises 16 residues. The V gene end was trimmed by 4 bases and the J gene end by 3 bases; junction bases not matched to a gene: 9. CDR1 SGHRS and CDR2 YFSETQ come from the germline V gene. DNA for the CDR3: TGCGCCAGCAGCGGCGGACAGGGTGGCCCCAATCAGCCCCAGCATTTT. Its translation is CASSGGQGGPNQPQHF.

This chain uses TRBV2 with TRBJ2-2, with D possibly being TRBD1 or TRBD2 (6 bases each). Trimming stripped 4 bases from V and 3 bases from J, with 12 bases between. The CDR3 length is 15 residues. Per germline, CDR1 SNHLY and CDR2 FYNNEI. The CDR3 reads CASSGRGGYTGELFF. The CDR3 bases are TGTGCCAGCAGTGGTCGAGGGGGGTACACCGGGGAGCTGTTTTTT.

This clonotype was counted many times. The rearrangement joins TRBV15 to TRBJ2-7, with 9 bases matching TRBD1. The CDR3 is made up of 15 amino acids. CDR1 and CDR2 (germline): LNHNV, YYDKDF (reference sequence). V lost 3 bases, J lost 3 bases, and 6 bases stayed unmatched. The CDR3 reads CATSSTDRGSYEQYF. DNA for the CDR3: TGTGCCACCAGCAGTACGGACAGGGGCAGCTACGAGCAGTACTTC. Looking up the rest from reference TRBV15 and TRBJ2-7 gives the full variable domain: DAMVIQNPRYQVTQFGKPVTLSCSQTLNHNVMYWYQQKSSQAPKLLFHYYDKDFNNEADTPDNFQSRRPNTSFCFLDIRSPGLGDTAMYLCATSSTDRGSYEQYFGPGTRLTVT.

A word on this clonotype: This could be a read error, since a much larger clone is one nucleotide away. The chain couples TRBV25-1 to TRBJ2-1, with TRBD2 matching 10 bases. Per germline, CDR1 MGHDK and CDR2 SYGVNS. With 4 bases clipped from V and 0 bases from J, the junction kept 3 bases outside the gene matches. The CDR3 extends over 16 amino acids. CDR3: CASSGASGSSYNEQFF. CDR3 DNA: TGTGCCAGCAGTGGGGCTAGCGGGAGCTCCTACAATGAGCAGTTCTTC.

For this clonotype: A single base separates this from a much larger clone, so it may be a read error. The chain employs TRBV7-2 and TRBJ2-3; 7 bases are a match to TRBD2. Germline CDR1 and CDR2: SGHTA and FQGNSA. The CDR3 is 19 residues long. J was trimmed by 2 bases and V by 1 base; bases with no gene match: 15. The CDR3 bases are TGTGCCAGCAGCTTAGGATTTGATACGAAGCGGGGATTCACAGATACGCAGTATTTT. It translates to CASSLGFDTKRGFTDTQYF.

This rearrangement joins TRBV18 to TRBJ2-7; 12 bases map to TRBD2. CDR3 length: 15 amino acids. J was trimmed by 2 bases and V by 6 bases; bases with no gene match: 5. CDR1 and CDR2 from the germline V gene are KGHSH and LQKENI. The CDR3 DNA is TGTGCCAGCTCTATGACTAGCGGGAGTGCCTACGAGCAGTACTTC. As protein: CASSMTSGSAYEQYF.

The V call is TRBV20-1, the J call TRBJ2-3; 8 nucleotides align to TRBD2. V shed 5 bases and J 3 bases; nucleotides not matched to a gene: 16. This CDR3 spans 17 amino acids. CDR1 is DFQATT and CDR2 is SNEGSKA in the germline V gene (reference sequence). This chain's CDR3 is CSAAPPIAGLITDTQYF. DNA for the CDR3: TGCAGTGCTGCCCCCCCTATAGCGGGGCTTATTACAGATACGCAGTATTTT.

V and J are TRBV18 and TRBJ2-1; D might be TRBD1 (5 bases). The J call could be wrong; TRBJ2-7 is a better fit for the DNA end. Per the germline V gene, CDR1 is KGHSH and CDR2 is LQKENI. This CDR3 region has 14 residues. The CDR3 region is CASTSQGIYNEQYF. The CDR3 nucleotides read TGTGCCAGCACAAGCCAGGGTATCTACAATGAGCAGTACTTC.

The rearrangement uses TRBV2 and TRBJ2-7; 9 bases line up with TRBD1. Germline CDR1 reads SNHLY; CDR2 reads FYNNEI. With V trimmed by 7 bases and J by 5 bases, 6 bases remained unmatched. The CDR3 loop spans 13 amino acids. The CDR3 nucleotides read TGTGCCAGCACTCGGGACAGGGAGGACGAGCAGTACTTC. Its protein is CASTRDREDEQYF.

As concerns this clonotype: One end of the junction varies from germline; a read error may be responsible. The chain combines TRBV20-1 with TRBJ1-6; 7 nucleotides align to TRBD1. This CDR3 is built from 16 residues. Germline values: CDR1 DFQATT, CDR2 SNEGSKA (reference sequence). CDR3 protein: CSARVLKQGFNSPPHF. The CDR3 DNA is TGCAGTGCTAGAGTTTTAAAACAGGGGTTCAATTCACCCCCCCACTTT.

The chain employs TRBV7-9 and TRBJ1-1, with 7 nucleotides matching TRBD1. Germline CDR1 reads SEHNR; CDR2 reads FQNEAQ (reference sequence). With 2 bases clipped from V and 4 bases from J, the junction kept 7 bases outside the gene matches. This CDR3 has 15 amino acids. CDR3: CASSLPSGQTTEAFF. Here the CDR3 DNA reads TGTGCCAGCAGCTTACCTTCGGGACAGACCACTGAAGCTTTCTTT.

This clonotype has a handful of counts. This sequence joins TRBV2 and TRBJ1-4; TRBD1 matches 9 bases. V shed 6 bases, J shed 5 bases, and the junction held 7 bases outside the gene matches. The CDR3 has 15 residues. Germline values: CDR1 SNHLY, CDR2 FYNNEI. This chain's CDR3 is CASRGQGITNEKLFF. CDR3 sequence (DNA): TGTGCCAGCAGAGGACAGGGGATCACGAATGAAAAACTGTTTTTT.

The V gene is TRBV5-1, the J gene TRBJ2-5; tentative D call: TRBD1 (5 bases). Near its end, the DNA agrees better with TRBJ2-7, so the J call may be wrong. The CDR3 consists of 15 residues. Germline V gene data show CDR1 as SGHRS and CDR2 as YFSETQ. The CDR3 is CASSNLEGARSEQYF. CDR3 nucleotide sequence: TGCGCCAGCAGCAACCTCGAAGGGGCCAGGAGCGAGCAGTACTTC.

The table lists this clonotype with a count of one. The CDR3 DNA is TGCAGTGCTAGAAAGGCGGGAGGGGTGGATGAGCAGTTCTTC. Translating it yields CSARKAGGVDEQFF. The V and J genes are TRBV20-1 and TRBJ2-1; the match to TRBD2 covers 9 bases. The CDR3 has 14 amino acids. V lost 2 bases and J lost 8; bases outside the gene matches: 7. Germline V gives CDR1 DFQATT, CDR2 SNEGSKA (reference sequence).

This clonotype was observed many times. Germline and junction disagree at one end, which may indicate a read error. This chain connects TRBV5-1 to TRBJ2-7, with 7 bases matching TRBD1. Germline values: CDR1 SGHRS, CDR2 YFSETQ. CDR3 length: 14 amino acids. CDR3 amino acids: CASSLVTGAYEQYF. Here the CDR3 DNA reads TGTGCCAGCAGTTTAGTTACAGGGGCCTACGAGCAGTACTTC.

With respect to this clonotype: This may be a read error, as it is one base from a much larger clone. The rearrangement links TRBV6-5 to TRBJ2-5, with TRBD2 identical over 10 bases. Trimming cost V 5 bases and J 8 bases; bases outside gene matches: 14. The CDR3 spans 16 residues. CDR1 and CDR2 (germline): MNHEY, SVGAGI. The CDR3 protein is CASSRTSGATIDTQYF. CDR3 coding DNA: TGTGCCAGCAGTCGGACTAGCGGAGCCACTATAGACACCCAGTACTTC.

Concerning this clonotype: This may be a read error: a much more frequent sequence differs by one nucleotide. The CDR3 DNA reads TGCAGGGCTAGAGAAGGGAACGAGCAGTACTTC. This codes for CRAREGNEQYF. This sequence joins TRBV20-1 and TRBJ2-7, with D unresolved. CDR3 length: 11 residues. Germline V gene data show CDR1 as DFQATT and CDR2 as SNEGSKA (reference sequence).

This clonotype was recorded a few times. The rearrangement uses TRBV5-1 and TRBJ2-4; either TRBD1 or TRBD2 may fit D (5 bases each). Gene TRBJ2-7 matches the end of the DNA better, so the J call may be wrong. The CDR3 is 17 amino acids. The germline V gene has CDR1 SGHRS and CDR2 YFSETQ. As DNA, the CDR3 is TGCGCCAGCAGCTTGGCCGAACGGGACCCATCCCATCGCGAGCAGTACTTC. This translates into CASSLAERDPSHREQYF.

As to this clonotype: A read error may account for a junction end that differs from germline. The chain links TRBV6-5 to TRBJ2-5; D uncertain. Germline V gene lookup returns CDR1 MNHEY and CDR2 SVGAGI. The CDR3 loop spans 15 amino acids. The DNA for the CDR3 is TGTGTCAGCTCGAGCTCCGGTGGTGGCCAAGAGACCCAGTACTTC. It translates to CVSSSSGGGQETQYF.

The chain's CDR3 is CASLSSVNTEAFF. The CDR3 DNA reads TGTGCCAGCCTGAGTTCGGTGAACACTGAAGCTTTCTTT. V usage is TRBV2 and J usage is TRBJ1-1; no clear D gene. Germline assignment: CDR1 SNHLY and CDR2 FYNNEI. This CDR3 has 13 residues. Trimming removed 8 bases from V and 0 bases from J, with 10 bases in between.

The rearrangement uses TRBV10-3 and TRBJ2-7, with 10 bases identical to TRBD2. Germline V gives CDR1 ENHRY, CDR2 SYGVKD. Unmatched junction bases numbered 5, after V lost 5 bases and J lost 1 base. This CDR3 is 15 amino acids long. The CDR3 nucleotides read TGTGCCATCAGTAGTCCTAGCGGGGGTTCCTACGAGCAGTACTTC. Translated, it gives CAISSPSGGSYEQYF.

The gene calls are TRBV12-3 or TRBV12-4 and TRBJ1-5; D is unclear. This CDR3 has 12 amino acids. V was shortened by 6 bases and J by 5 bases, with 8 bases between the two germline ends. For the CDR3, the DNA is TGTGCCAGCAGCCCCCAATATCAGCCCCAGCATTTT. Its translation is CASSPQYQPQHF.

V gene TRBV3-1 combines with J gene TRBJ1-1; D call uncertain. The V gene's germline CDR1 is LGHDT and CDR2 YNNKEL (reference sequence). V gave up 5 bases and J gave up 3 bases, with 13 bases separating them. The CDR3 length is 14 residues. This chain's CDR3 is CASSTEGGDTEAFF. The CDR3 region has the DNA TGTGCCAGCAGCACAGAGGGCGGAGACACTGAAGCTTTCTTT.